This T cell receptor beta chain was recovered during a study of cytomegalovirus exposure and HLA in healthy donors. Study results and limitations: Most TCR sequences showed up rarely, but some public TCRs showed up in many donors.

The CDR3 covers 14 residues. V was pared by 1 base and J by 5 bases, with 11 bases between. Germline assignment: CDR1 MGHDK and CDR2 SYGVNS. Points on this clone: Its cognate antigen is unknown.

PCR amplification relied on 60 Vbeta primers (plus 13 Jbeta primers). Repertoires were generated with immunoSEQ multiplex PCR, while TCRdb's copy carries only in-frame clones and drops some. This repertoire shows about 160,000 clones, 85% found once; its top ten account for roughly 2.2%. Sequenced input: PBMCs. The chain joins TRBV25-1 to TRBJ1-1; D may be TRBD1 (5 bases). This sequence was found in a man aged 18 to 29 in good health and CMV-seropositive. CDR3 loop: CASSESGAPTEAFF. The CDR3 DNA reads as TGTGCCAGCAGTGAATCTGGGGCACCAACTGAAGCTTTCTTT.